Included here is one TCR beta chain sequence, with context. The V and J ends lost 1 base and 5 bases respectively, with 15 bases between them. Germline CDR1 MGHRA, CDR2 YSYEKL. CDR3 size: 15 residues. The entry originates in a study of monozygotic twins with cystic fibrosis. TCRdb's copy holds only in-frame clones and misses some; the assay was immunoSEQ multiplex PCR. Of about 29,000 clones in the sample, around four fifths were seen once. The clonotype was recovered from a girl aged 2-9 years with cystic fibrosis. The chain joins TRBV4-1 to TRBJ2-7; possible D gene TRBD1, 5 bases. The sample taken for sequencing was blood. CDR3 sequence: CASSQVLGLENEQYF. The CDR3 DNA is TGCGCCAGCAGCCAAGTATTGGGGCTGGAGAACGAGCAGTACTTC.